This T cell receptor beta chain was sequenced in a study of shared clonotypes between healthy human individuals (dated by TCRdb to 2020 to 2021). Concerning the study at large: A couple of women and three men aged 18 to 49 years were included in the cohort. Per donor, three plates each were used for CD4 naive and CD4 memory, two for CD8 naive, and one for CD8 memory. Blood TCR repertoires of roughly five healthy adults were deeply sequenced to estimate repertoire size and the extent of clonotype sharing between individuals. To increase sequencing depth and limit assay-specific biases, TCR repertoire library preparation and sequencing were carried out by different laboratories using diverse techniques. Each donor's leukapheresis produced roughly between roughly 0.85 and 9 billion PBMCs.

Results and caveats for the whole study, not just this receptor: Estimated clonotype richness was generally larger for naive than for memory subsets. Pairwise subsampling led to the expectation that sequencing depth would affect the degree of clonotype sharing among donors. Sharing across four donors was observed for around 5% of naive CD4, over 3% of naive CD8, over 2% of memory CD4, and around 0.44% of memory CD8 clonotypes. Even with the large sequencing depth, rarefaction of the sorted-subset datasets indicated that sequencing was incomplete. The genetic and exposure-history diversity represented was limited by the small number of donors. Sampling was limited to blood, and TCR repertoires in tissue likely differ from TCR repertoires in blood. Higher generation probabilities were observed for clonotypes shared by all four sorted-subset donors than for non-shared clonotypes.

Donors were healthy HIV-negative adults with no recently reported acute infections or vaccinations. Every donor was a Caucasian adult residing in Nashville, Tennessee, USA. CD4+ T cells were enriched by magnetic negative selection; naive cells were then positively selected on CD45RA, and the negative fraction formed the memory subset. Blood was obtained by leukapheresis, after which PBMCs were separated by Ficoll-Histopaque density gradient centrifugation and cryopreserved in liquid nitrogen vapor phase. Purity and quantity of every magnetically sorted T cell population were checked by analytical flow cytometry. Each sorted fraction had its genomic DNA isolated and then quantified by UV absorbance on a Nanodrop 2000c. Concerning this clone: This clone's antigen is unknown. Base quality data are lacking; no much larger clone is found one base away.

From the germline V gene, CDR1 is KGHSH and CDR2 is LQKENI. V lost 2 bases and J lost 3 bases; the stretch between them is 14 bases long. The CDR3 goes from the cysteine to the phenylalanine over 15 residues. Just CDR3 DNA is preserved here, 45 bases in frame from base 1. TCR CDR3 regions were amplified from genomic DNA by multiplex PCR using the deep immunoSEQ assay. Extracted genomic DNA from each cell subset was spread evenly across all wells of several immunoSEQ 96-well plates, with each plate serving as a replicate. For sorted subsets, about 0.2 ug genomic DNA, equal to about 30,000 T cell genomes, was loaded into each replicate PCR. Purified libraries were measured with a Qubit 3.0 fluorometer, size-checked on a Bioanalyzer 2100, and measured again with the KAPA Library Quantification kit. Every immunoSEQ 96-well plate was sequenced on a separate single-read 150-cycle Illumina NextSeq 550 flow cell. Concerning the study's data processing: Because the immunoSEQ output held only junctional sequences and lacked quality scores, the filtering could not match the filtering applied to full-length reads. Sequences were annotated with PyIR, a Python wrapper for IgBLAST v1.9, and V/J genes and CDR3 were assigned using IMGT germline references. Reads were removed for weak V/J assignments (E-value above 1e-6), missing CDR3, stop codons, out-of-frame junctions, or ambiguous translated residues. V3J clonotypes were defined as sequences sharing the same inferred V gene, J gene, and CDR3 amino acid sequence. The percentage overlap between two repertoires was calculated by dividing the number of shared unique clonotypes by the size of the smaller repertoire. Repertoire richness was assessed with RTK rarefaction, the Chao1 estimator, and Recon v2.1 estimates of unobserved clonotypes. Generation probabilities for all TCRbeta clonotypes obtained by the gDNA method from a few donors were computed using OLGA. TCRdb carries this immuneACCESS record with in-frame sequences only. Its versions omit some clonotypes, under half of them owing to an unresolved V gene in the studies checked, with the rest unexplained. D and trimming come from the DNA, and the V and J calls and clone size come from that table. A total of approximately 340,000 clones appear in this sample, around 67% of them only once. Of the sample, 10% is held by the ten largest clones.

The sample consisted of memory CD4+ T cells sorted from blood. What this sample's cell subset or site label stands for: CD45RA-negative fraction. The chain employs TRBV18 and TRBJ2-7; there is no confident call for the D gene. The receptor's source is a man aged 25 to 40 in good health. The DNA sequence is TGTGCCAGCTCACCAATTAGGTGGGCGGACTACGAGCAGTACTTC. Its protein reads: CASSPIRWADYEQYF.